Sequencing of this TCR beta chain was carried out in a study of cytomegalovirus exposure and HLA in healthy donors. Study-wide findings and caveats: A prior analysis recorded that most TCR beta V segments were productive about 87% or about 30% of the time.

With respect to this clone: Its matching antigen is unknown.

It was with 60 Vbeta and 13 Jbeta primers that the PCR ran. Repertoires were generated with immunoSEQ multiplex PCR, while TCRdb's copy carries only in-frame clones and drops some. The data hold over 150,000 clones, with roughly 70% observed a single time. CDR1 SGHNT and CDR2 YENEEA come from the germline V gene. This CDR3 has 16 amino acids. Unmatched junction bases numbered 9, after V lost 4 bases and J lost 5 bases. The V gene is TRBV11-3, the J gene TRBJ2-3; 10 nucleotides agree with TRBD2. Sequenced input: PBMCs. The TCR comes from a male donor in good health and CMV-seronegative. CDR3 sequence: CASSSQERGGGDTQYF. For the CDR3, the DNA is TGTGCCAGCAGCTCGCAGGAGCGGGGGGGCGGAGATACGCAGTATTTT. The whole variable domain, remainder taken from reference TRBV11-3 and TRBJ2-3, is EAGVVQSPRYKIIEKKQPVAFWCNPISGHNTLYWYLQNLGQGPELLIRYENEEAVDDSQLPKDRFSAERLKGVDSTLKIQPAELGDSAVYLCASSSQERGGGDTQYFGPGTRLTVL.